The 3 T cell receptor beta chains in this list originate from one sample, sequenced in a study of blood T cell repertoires in COVID-19. Assay used: immunoSEQ multiplex PCR; TCRdb lists only in-frame clones, some missing. The sample gives almost 350,000 clones, about nine tenths of which show up once; 3% to 4.5% is in the top ten. The sequenced sample was peripheral blood. The receptor source for this set is a woman aged 55-75 years with COVID-19, enrolled during active disease.

The genes are TRBV11-2 and TRBJ1-1, with TRBD1 as a possible D gene (5 bases). The CDR3 spans 14 residues. Trimming took off 5 bases at V and 4 bases at J, with 14 bases between the two ends. Looked up from germline, CDR1 is SGHAT and CDR2 is FQNNGV. The CDR3 sequence: CASSAGGIGTEAFF. CDR3 DNA: TGTGCCAGCAGCGCGGGGGGAATCGGCACTGAAGCTTTCTTT.

The chain links TRBV7-2 to TRBJ1-2; TRBD1 matches at 12 bases. V lost 0 bases to trimming and J lost 6 bases; unmatched junction nucleotides: 8. Looked up from germline, CDR1 is SGHTA and CDR2 is FQGNSA. The CDR3 loop spans 17 amino acids. The CDR3 reads CASSLAGQGAGVDGYTF. CDR3 nucleotide sequence: TGTGCCAGCAGCTTAGCGGGACAGGGGGCTGGGGTTGATGGCTACACCTTC.

The genes are TRBV19 and TRBJ2-1, with 14 bases lining up with TRBD2. V dropped 7 bases and J dropped 8; count of bases not matched to a gene: 10. The length of the CDR3 is 16 residues. From germline, CDR1 is LNHDA and CDR2 SQIVND (reference sequence). The CDR3 DNA follows: TGTGCCAGTACCCGCCTCGGGACTAGCGGGGGCGATGAGCAGTTCTTC. Translating it yields CASTRLGTSGGDEQFF.